The clone carrying this T cell receptor beta chain was observed at least ten times. What it binds is unknown. One end of the junction fails to match germline, which may point to a read error. TCRdb itself ran the RT-PCR reads through MiXCR, one entry per CDR3 protein. The sample has 500,000 to 600,000 distinct CDR3 sequences; over 9.5% are singletons. The record originates from a study of response to subunit inactivated influenza vaccine. Study findings and constraints: Few new T cells, the authors suggested, are recruited by each seasonal influenza vaccination.

CDR1 SGHRS and CDR2 YFSETQ come from the germline V gene. This CDR3 is 15 amino acids long. J is TRBJ1-5 and V is TRBV5-1; perhaps TRBD1 as D (5 bases). Sequencing used PBMCs from blood, obtained on the day of vaccination. This clonotype originated in a middle-aged man who received an inactivated influenza vaccine. The CDR3 protein is CASSPGTVSNQPQHF. The CDR3 coding sequence is TGTGCCAGCAGTCCCGGGACGGTTAGCAATCAGCCCCAGCATTTT.